The 7 T cell receptor beta chains reported below all come from one sample, sequenced in a study of T cells in Graves' hyperthyroidism and ophthalmopathy. RNA transcripts provided the source from which TCR beta CDR3 regions were amplified. HTBI primers drove first-round RT-PCR of the TCR CDR3. A single record per CDR3 protein comes from TCRdb applying MiXCR to the multiplex PCR reads. The sample lists 300,000 to 450,000 distinct CDR3 sequences; approximately 15% were seen once. Material: blood. The receptors originated from a young woman with Graves' hyperthyroidism that later progressed to Graves' ophthalmopathy.

This chain uses TRBV5-4 with TRBJ1-1, with D maybe TRBD1 (6 bases). Germline-derived CDR1 and CDR2 are SGHNT and YYREEE (reference sequence). CDR3 size: 15 residues. With 3 bases removed from V and 2 bases from J, the gap between germline ends came to 14 bases. In nucleotides, the CDR3 is TGTGCCAGCAGCTCGAGAGGGGGATTTAACACTGAAGCTTTCTTT. Protein sequence: CASSSRGGFNTEAFF.

The rearrangement joins TRBV5-4 to TRBJ2-1; D remains unclear. Germline V gene lookup returns CDR1 SGHNT and CDR2 YYREEE (reference sequence). This CDR3 has 14 amino acids. V gave up 1 base and J gave up 8 bases, with 13 bases separating them. The CDR3 coding sequence is TGTGCCAGCAGCTTGCGACGGTATTCAGATGAGCAGTTCTTC. Its protein product is CASSLRRYSDEQFF.

This clonotype was recorded many times. The J gene is TRBJ2-1, the V gene TRBV7-2; 8 positions match TRBD2. The germline V gene encodes CDR1 SGHTA and CDR2 FQGNSA. V trimming: 7 bases; J trimming: 5 bases; junction bases outside the gene matches: 7. The CDR3 extends over 14 amino acids. DNA for the CDR3: TGTGCCAGCAATAAGCGGGAGATCGACAATGAGCAGTTCTTC. Amino acids: CASNKREIDNEQFF.

This clonotype was counted at least ten times. The rearrangement joins TRBV12-3 or TRBV12-4 to TRBJ1-5, with a weak D call TRBD1 (5 bases). This CDR3 comprises 16 residues. Trimming pared 6 bases from V and 6 bases from J, leaving 21 bases between. Here the CDR3 reads CASSLGSQGQSQPQHF. In DNA, the CDR3 is TGTGCCAGCAGCCTGGGGTCGCAGGGCCAGTCTCAGCCCCAGCATTTT.

This clonotype was picked up many times. This chain links TRBV27 with TRBJ2-3; D unresolved. This CDR3 is built from 15 residues. V dropped 5 bases and J dropped 2 bases, with 14 bases sitting between them. CDR1 is MNHEY, CDR2 SMNVEV, per germline (reference sequence). The CDR3 bases are TGTGCCAGCAGTAGTTGGCGCCCTCTCACAGATACGCAGTATTTT. Residues: CASSSWRPLTDTQYF.

In its sample, this clonotype was seen a few times. A junction boundary mismatches the germline segment, possibly from a read error. The chain links TRBV7-7 to TRBJ2-7; 10 bases agree with TRBD1. CDR1 SSHAT and CDR2 FNYEAQ come from the germline V gene (reference sequence). The CDR3 consists of 16 residues. CDR3 coding DNA: TGTGCTAGCAGCCCCAACGGGACAGGGGTCTCCTACGAGCAGTACTTC. Residues: CASSPNGTGVSYEQYF.

This clonotype appeared many times. The chain has TRBV24-1 and TRBJ2-2, with D uncertain. CDR3 size: 15 residues. V lost 0 bases, J lost 3 bases, and 7 bases lay in between. Germline V gene data show CDR1 as KGHDR and CDR2 as SFDVKD. DNA of the CDR3: TGTGCCACCAGTGATTTGGCTAGGGACACCGGGGAGCTGTTTTTT. Translating gives CATSDLARDTGELFF.